This TCR beta chain was retrieved from a study of T cells in Graves' hyperthyroidism and ophthalmopathy. As concerns this clonotype: What it recognizes is unknown.

This CDR3 has 14 residues. The V end was cut by 3 bases, the J end by 5 bases, with 10 bases between. CDR1 is SNHLY and CDR2 is FYNNEI in the germline V gene. General study findings and limits: Also found in blood were most expanded thyroid clonotypes above 0.001.

Amplified TCR beta CDR3 regions derived from RNA transcripts. The HTBI primer set served for first-round RT-PCR of the TCR CDR3. TCRdb called the multiplex PCR reads again in MiXCR, with one record for every CDR3 protein. The data contain 550,000 to 700,000 distinct CDR3 sequences, just over 45% of them singletons. The TCR was taken from an adult woman with Graves' disease, either hyperthyroidism or ophthalmopathy (not recorded which). Sample: peripheral blood or thyroid tissue (not recorded which). The chain joins TRBV2 to TRBJ1-4; unclear D gene. CDR3 coding DNA: TGTGCCAGCAGTGAGGTAGCGGGAAATGAAAAACTGTTTTTT. It encodes CASSEVAGNEKLFF.